The rows below give T cell receptor beta chains drawn from one sample of a study of cytomegalovirus exposure and HLA in healthy donors. Profiled with immunoSEQ multiplex PCR; TCRdb holds only in-frame clones, not every one. The table records approximately 170,000 clones, over 80% of them present only once. Sequencing input: PBMCs. These receptors originate from a boy between 2 and 10 years old in good health and CMV-seronegative. Each CDR3 is given with its conserved first and last residue. A D gene is named only where the DNA matches it firmly.

TRBV2	TRBJ2-7	.	TGTGCCAGCAGGAAGCAGGACGAGCAGTACTTC	CASRKQDEQYF
TRBV28	TRBJ2-1	.	TGTGCCAGCAGTCCAAACGAATGGGGGGACAATGAGCAGTTCTTC	CASSPNEWGDNEQFF
TRBV10-1	TRBJ2-5	.	TGCGCCAGCAGTGCTGGGACTTTCCAAGAGACCCAGTACTTC	CASSAGTFQETQYF
TRBV12-5	TRBJ1-2	TRBD1	TGTGCTAGGGATAGACCCGGGACAGGGATTGCGGTTGGCTACACCTTC	CARDRPGTGIAVGYTF
TRBV4-2	TRBJ2-1	TRBD2	TGTGCCAGCAGCCAAGATGGGACTAGCTCCTACAATGAGCAGTTCTTC	CASSQDGTSSYNEQFF
TRBV7-6	TRBJ2-5	TRBD1	TGTGCCAGCAGCCAGGGGACAGGGGTATCGGAGACCCAGTACTTC	CASSQGTGVSETQYF
TRBV6-5	TRBJ1-4	.	TGTGCCAGCAGATTCCAGGGAACAGAAAAACTGTTTTTT	CASRFQGTEKLFF
TRBV2	TRBJ2-5	TRBD1	TGTGCCAGCAGCCGACAGGGGGCGCAGGGAGAGACCCAGTACTTC	CASSRQGAQGETQYF
TRBV30	TRBJ2-1	.	TGTGCCGGGAGCCCCAACCCCGCCTCTAGGACTCAAGAGCAGTTCTTC	CAGSPNPASRTQEQFF
TRBV7-8	TRBJ2-5	.	TGTGCCAGCAGCTACAAACCGACAGAAATTAAGTACCAAGAGACCCAGTACTTC	CASSYKPTEIKYQETQYF